This T cell receptor beta chain was sequenced for a study of Graves' ophthalmopathy and Graves' hyperthyroidism. This clonotype was seen a few times. No antigen is known for it. RNA served as the template for amplifying TCR beta CDR3 regions. HTBI-primed RT-PCR formed the first round, and a multiplex PCR formed the second. TCRdb called the multiplex PCR reads again in MiXCR, with one record for every CDR3 protein. The sample lists approximately 330,000 distinct CDR3 sequences, roughly 16% seen once, with roughly an eighth in the top ten. Moderate-to-severe activity, CAS ≥3, NOSPECS ≥4 and a duration under 3 months were seen in donors with ophthalmopathy. The authors used Ficoll-Paque density gradient centrifugation to separate PBMCs. The input was 10 ml of fresh peripheral blood. V was trimmed by 1 base and J by 2 bases, leaving 9 bases between them. Germline assignment: CDR1 SGHDN and CDR2 FVKESK. The length of the CDR3 is 15 residues.

Study-level points and caveats: Blood also harbored most expanded thyroid clonotypes above 0.001 frequency. Sensitivity reached 55% to 71% and specificity approximately 72% when the model predicted ophthalmopathy progression.

J is TRBJ1-3 and V is TRBV14, with unresolved D. The TCR comes from an adult man with Graves' ophthalmopathy. The sequenced sample was peripheral blood. The CDR3 reads CASSQVGTAGNTIYF. The CDR3 DNA sequence: TGTGCCAGCAGCCAAGTGGGAACCGCTGGAAACACCATATATTTT.